The 17 T cell receptor beta chains given below trace back to one sample, sequenced in a study of OX40 agonist ivuxolimab in advanced cancers. Measured with immunoSEQ multiplex PCR; TCRdb has only the in-frame clones, and not every one. The repertoire consists of approximately 75,000 clones, with approximately 81% occurring once and the leading ten covering 6.1%. Sequenced here: CD4+ or CD8+ T cells sorted from blood, sampled in a trial of the OX40 agonist ivuxolimab. The receptor source for this set is an adult with an advanced solid tumor such as melanoma, head and neck, liver or kidney cancer.

This sequence joins TRBV19 and TRBJ1-2, with no clear D. CDR1 is LNHDA, CDR2 SQIVND, per germline (reference sequence). Trimming removed 3 bases at V and 4 bases at J, with 9 bases between. There are 13 residues in the CDR3. CDR3 loop: CASSMAASYGYTF. CDR3 sequence (DNA): TGTGCCAGTAGTATGGCCGCCAGCTATGGCTACACCTTC.

This clone was seen a single time. The chain employs TRBV7-2 and TRBJ2-1; D uncertain. The CDR3 covers 13 residues. In germline, CDR1 is SGHTA, CDR2 FQGNSA. Deletions cut 5 bases from V and 6 bases from J, with 11 bases between. The CDR3 DNA is TGTGCCAGCAGCCCACTCAGTCGCAATGAGCAGTTCTTC. Protein sequence: CASSPLSRNEQFF.

The CDR3 spells CAWSVGPISSYEQYF. CDR3 nucleotides: TGTGCCTGGAGTGTTGGACCGATTAGCTCCTACGAGCAGTACTTC. The chain links TRBV30 to TRBJ2-7; no reliable D call. V lost 0 bases and J lost 0, with 12 bases in between. The length of the CDR3 is 15 residues. Germline V gives CDR1 GTSNPN, CDR2 SVGIG (reference sequence).

In its sample, this clone was seen once. The V and J genes are TRBV13 and TRBJ1-4; D may be TRBD1 (6 bases). Looked up from germline, CDR1 is PRHDT and CDR2 is FYEKMQ (reference sequence). CDR3 length: 16 amino acids. V dropped 3 bases and J dropped 8 bases, with 19 bases sitting between them. CDR3 DNA: TGTGCCAGCAGCTTTCGCGGCAGGGGATTGAGGGAAAAACTGTTTTTT. Protein: CASSFRGRGLREKLFF.

CDR3 protein: CASSIRGPMNTEAFF. The CDR3 DNA reads TGTGCCAGTAGTATCAGGGGGCCTATGAACACTGAAGCTTTCTTT. The V and J genes are TRBV19 and TRBJ1-1, with TRBD1 matching over 8 bases. Germline assignment: CDR1 LNHDA and CDR2 SQIVND (reference sequence). The CDR3 consists of 15 residues. After removal of 3 bases from V and 0 bases from J, the junction contained 3 bases not matched to a gene.

V is TRBV28 and J is TRBJ1-2; D is ambiguous. Germline V gene lookup returns CDR1 MDHEN and CDR2 SYDVKM. V lost 3 bases and J lost 4, with 12 bases in between. There are 14 residues in the CDR3. The CDR3 protein is CASSFAAGRYGYTF. In DNA form, the CDR3 reads TGTGCCAGCAGTTTTGCGGCGGGCCGCTATGGCTACACCTTC.

The chain links TRBV7-8 to TRBJ1-5; D perhaps matches TRBD1 (5 bases). Germline-derived CDR1 and CDR2 are SGHVS and FQNEAQ. V was pared by 3 bases and J by 5 bases, with 11 bases between. The CDR3 contains 14 residues. For the CDR3, the DNA is TGTGCCAGCAGCTTCGGGCAGGGAGATCAGCCCCAGCATTTT. Protein: CASSFGQGDQPQHF.

This CDR3 is CASSVGRKSTGELFF. CDR3 nucleotide sequence: TGTGCCAGCAGCGTAGGTAGGAAGAGCACCGGGGAGCTGTTTTTT. The rearrangement uses TRBV9 and TRBJ2-2; D gene uncertain. Germline CDR1 and CDR2: SGDLS and YYNGEE. This CDR3 comprises 15 residues. V lost 0 bases, J lost 4 bases, and 10 bases lay in between. Looking up the rest from reference TRBV9 and TRBJ2-2 gives the full variable domain: DSGVTQTPKHLITATGQRVTLRCSPRSGDLSVYWYQQSLDQGLQFLIQYYNGEERAKGNILERFSAQQFPDLHSELNLSSLELGDSALYFCASSVGRKSTGELFFGEGSRLTVL.

The DNA of the CDR3 is TGTGCCAGCAGCTTAGTGTCGCGGGCGGACACAGATACGCAGTATTTT. Amino acids: CASSLVSRADTDTQYF. V is TRBV7-2 and J is TRBJ2-3, with D perhaps matching TRBD2 (5 bases). Trimming shortened V by 1 base and J by 2 bases, and 13 bases separated the two germline ends. CDR3 size: 16 residues. Germline V CDR1 and CDR2: SGHTA, FQGNSA.

This rearrangement joins TRBV27 to TRBJ2-3, with 8 bases identical to TRBD2. The CDR3 sequence is 14 residues long. V lost 7 bases to trimming and J lost 9 bases; unmatched junction nucleotides: 12. Germline assignment: CDR1 MNHEY and CDR2 SMNVEV (reference sequence). The CDR3 sequence: CASTLRGGESTQYF. The CDR3 DNA is TGTGCCAGCACCCTTCGGGGGGGCGAGTCGACGCAGTATTTT.

The chain joins TRBV19 to TRBJ1-1; the D is unclear. Germline CDR1 reads LNHDA; CDR2 reads SQIVND (reference sequence). The length of the CDR3 is 15 residues. Trimming shortened V by 6 bases and J by 0 bases, and 14 bases separated the two germline ends. The CDR3 spells CASSPIEGMNTEAFF. CDR3 DNA sequence: TGTGCCAGTAGCCCTATCGAGGGAATGAACACTGAAGCTTTCTTT.

J is TRBJ2-5 and V is TRBV11-2, with 10 positions matching TRBD1. Trimming removed 7 bases from V and 4 bases from J; junction bases left unmatched: 3. This CDR3 spans 13 amino acids. Germline CDR1 SGHAT, CDR2 FQNNGV. The CDR3 nucleotides are TGTGCCAGCAACCGGGACAGGGGAGAGACCCAGTACTTC. Residues: CASNRDRGETQYF.

The chain has TRBV19 and TRBJ2-5; D might be TRBD2 (6 bases). Deletions cut 6 bases from V and 5 bases from J, with 10 bases between. Germline loops: CDR1 LNHDA, CDR2 SQIVND (reference sequence). The CDR3 covers 12 residues. Here the CDR3 DNA reads TGTGCCAGTAGGACCAGCGGGGAGACCCAGTACTTC. Translated: CASRTSGETQYF.

The V gene is TRBV6-1, the J gene TRBJ1-2, with D perhaps TRBD1 (5 bases). The ends were cut back, 2 bases at V and 0 bases at J, with 10 bases in the middle. The CDR3 covers 15 residues. Looked up from germline, CDR1 is MNHNS and CDR2 is SASEGT. Here the CDR3 DNA reads TGTGCCAGCAGTGAAAAGGCAGGGTCTAACTATGGCTACACCTTC. Its protein product is CASSEKAGSNYGYTF.

The chain is built from TRBV4-3 and TRBJ2-2, with 10 bases aligning to TRBD2. This CDR3 comprises 18 residues. Germline trimming cut 1 base from V and 4 bases from J; bases unmatched to any gene: 9. Germline CDR1 reads LGHNA; CDR2 reads YSLEER. CDR3 in amino acids: CASSQGPGSGGATGELFF. CDR3 coding DNA: TGCGCCAGCAGCCAAGGCCCGGGAAGCGGGGGGGCCACCGGGGAGCTGTTTTTT.

There are a few counts of this clone. The chain employs TRBV9 and TRBJ1-5, with TRBD1 as a possible D gene (5 bases). CDR1 is SGDLS, CDR2 YYNGEE, per germline. The V end was cut by 3 bases, the J end by 0 bases, with 10 bases between. CDR3 length equals 15 residues. For the CDR3, the DNA is TGTGCCAGCAGCGAGACAGATTATAGCAATCAGCCCCAGCATTTT. It is translated as CASSETDYSNQPQHF.

CDR3 residues: CAWSAFRDFTDTQYF. The CDR3 DNA reads as TGTGCCTGGAGTGCCTTTCGGGACTTCACAGATACGCAGTATTTT. The gene calls are TRBV30 and TRBJ2-3; D perhaps matches TRBD2 (6 bases). The CDR3 covers 15 residues. Germline CDR1 is GTSNPN and CDR2 is SVGIG (reference sequence). The V gene lost 1 base and the J gene lost 2 bases, with 13 bases spanning the gap.